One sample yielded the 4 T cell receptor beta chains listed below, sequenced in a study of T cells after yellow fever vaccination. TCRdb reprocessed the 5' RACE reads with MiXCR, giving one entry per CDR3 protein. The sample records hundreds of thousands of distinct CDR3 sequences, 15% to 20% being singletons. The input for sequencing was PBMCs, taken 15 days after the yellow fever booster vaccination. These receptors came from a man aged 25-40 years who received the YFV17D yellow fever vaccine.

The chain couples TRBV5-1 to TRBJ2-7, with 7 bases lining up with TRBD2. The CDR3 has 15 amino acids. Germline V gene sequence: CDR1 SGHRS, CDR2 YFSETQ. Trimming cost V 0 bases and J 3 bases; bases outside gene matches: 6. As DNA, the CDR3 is TGCGCCAGCAGCTTGGATCTAGCGGCTCTCTACGAGCAGTACTTC. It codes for CASSLDLAALYEQYF.

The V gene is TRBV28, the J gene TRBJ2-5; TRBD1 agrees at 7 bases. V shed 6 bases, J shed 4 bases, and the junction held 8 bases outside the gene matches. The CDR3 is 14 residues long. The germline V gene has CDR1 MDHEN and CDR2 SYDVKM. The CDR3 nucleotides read TGTGCCAGCAGCCCCCTGAACAGGGGAGAGACCCAGTACTTC. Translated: CASSPLNRGETQYF.

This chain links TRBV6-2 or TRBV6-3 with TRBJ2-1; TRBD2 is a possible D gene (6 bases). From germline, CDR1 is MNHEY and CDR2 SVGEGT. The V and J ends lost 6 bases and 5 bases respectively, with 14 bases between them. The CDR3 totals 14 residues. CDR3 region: CASRNPGLDNEQFF. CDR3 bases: TGTGCCAGCAGGAATCCGGGACTCGACAATGAGCAGTTCTTC.

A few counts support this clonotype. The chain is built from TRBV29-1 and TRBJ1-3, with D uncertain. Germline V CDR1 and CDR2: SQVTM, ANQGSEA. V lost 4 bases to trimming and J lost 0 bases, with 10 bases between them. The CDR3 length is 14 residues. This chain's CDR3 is CSVAGAFSGNTIYF. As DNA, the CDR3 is TGCAGCGTTGCCGGAGCCTTCTCTGGAAACACCATATATTTT.